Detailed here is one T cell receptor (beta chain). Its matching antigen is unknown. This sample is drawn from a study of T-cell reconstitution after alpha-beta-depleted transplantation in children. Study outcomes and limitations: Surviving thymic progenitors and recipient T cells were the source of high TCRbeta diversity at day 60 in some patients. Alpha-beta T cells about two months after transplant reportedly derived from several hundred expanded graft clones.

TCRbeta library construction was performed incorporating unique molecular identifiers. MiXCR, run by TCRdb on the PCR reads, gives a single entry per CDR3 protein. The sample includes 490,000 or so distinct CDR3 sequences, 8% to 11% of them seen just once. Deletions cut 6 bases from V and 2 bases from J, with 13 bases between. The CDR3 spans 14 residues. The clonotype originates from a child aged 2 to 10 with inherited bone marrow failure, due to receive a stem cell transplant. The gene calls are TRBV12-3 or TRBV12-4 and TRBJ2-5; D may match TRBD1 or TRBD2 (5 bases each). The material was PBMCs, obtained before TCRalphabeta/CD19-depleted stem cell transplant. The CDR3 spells CASRELGQQETQYF. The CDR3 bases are TGTGCCAGCAGGGAACTAGGACAACAAGAGACCCAGTACTTC.